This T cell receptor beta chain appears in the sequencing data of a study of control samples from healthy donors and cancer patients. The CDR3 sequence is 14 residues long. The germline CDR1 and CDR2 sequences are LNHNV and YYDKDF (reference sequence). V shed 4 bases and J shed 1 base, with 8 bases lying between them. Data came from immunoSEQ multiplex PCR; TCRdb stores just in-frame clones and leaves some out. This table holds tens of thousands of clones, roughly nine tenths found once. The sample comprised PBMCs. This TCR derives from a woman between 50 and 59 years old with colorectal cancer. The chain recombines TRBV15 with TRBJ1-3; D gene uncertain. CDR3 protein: CATSTGTSGNTIYF. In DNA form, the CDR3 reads TGTGCCACCAGCACGGGAACTTCTGGAAACACCATATATTTT.